A selection of T cell receptor beta chains follows, all from one sample in a study of OX40 agonist ivuxolimab in advanced cancers. Some clones are missing from TCRdb's copy, which holds only in-frame ones; the method was immunoSEQ multiplex PCR. The data show some 130,000 clones, with about 93% seen just once and under 1.3% held by the top ten. The sample here was CD4+ or CD8+ T cells sorted from blood, taken in a trial of the OX40 agonist ivuxolimab. The source of these receptors is an adult with an advanced solid tumor such as melanoma, head and neck, liver or kidney cancer. CDR3s include the opening cysteine and the closing phenylalanine or tryptophan.

j_call v_call cdr3_aa
TRBJ2-1 TRBV7-3 CASSLFKVGSAQFF
TRBJ1-2 TRBV5-4 CASSLVRQGYGYTF
TRBJ1-2 TRBV19 CASSVGTGGAGYGYTF
TRBJ1-1 TRBV7-9 CASSNDRDTEAFF
TRBJ1-1 TRBV6-5 CASSRPGRKAFF
TRBJ2-6 TRBV14 CASSQGAGGLSGANVLTF
TRBJ1-2 TRBV4-3 CASSQRTGKSYGYTF
TRBJ1-2 TRBV6-1 CASRQGVYGYTF
TRBJ2-7 TRBV10-3 CAIKRAGGPGEQYF
TRBJ1-1 TRBV7-2 CASSYRDSNMNTEAFF
TRBJ1-1 TRBV29-1 CSVDADRENTEAFF
TRBJ2-2 TRBV7-2 CASSLDRRKAGELFF
TRBJ1-5 TRBV11-2 CASSLAYGDQPQHF
TRBJ2-3 TRBV4-3 CASSQSGGMWDTQYF
TRBJ1-1 TRBV6-5 CASTLTGGTEAFF
TRBJ1-2 TRBV9 CASSPGTGSNYGYTF
TRBJ2-1 TRBV7-2 CASSLQMGTGGEQFF
TRBJ1-5 TRBV27 CASSDRGHQPQHF
TRBJ1-2 TRBV2 CASSPPDYGYTF
TRBJ2-3 TRBV19 CASTQGAHTDTQYF
TRBJ2-7 TRBV27 CASSPTRSRHYEQYF
TRBJ1-3 TRBV6-1 CASRTVGLDTIYF
TRBJ2-1 TRBV5-4 CASRQEPGQGAENEQFF
TRBJ1-2 TRBV7-6 CASSLGGLEGYTF
TRBJ2-7 TRBV9 CASSVGDRGPYEQYF
TRBJ2-7 TRBV9 CASSAGRASYEQYF
TRBJ1-2 TRBV7-3 CASSLVQGAGGYTF
TRBJ2-7 TRBV28 CASSSRTSGQYF
TRBJ1-4 TRBV11-2 CASSTDRGNEKLFF
TRBJ2-3 TRBV7-2 CAGSLGPGAGDTQYF
TRBJ2-1 TRBV4-1 CASSHPTSGRANEQFF
TRBJ2-7 TRBV28 CASSSGLLEQYF
TRBJ1-4 TRBV6-6 CASSHSSGGNEKLFF
TRBJ1-1 TRBV7-6 CASSLAPEMNTEAFF
TRBJ2-1 TRBV28 CATREGFIYEQFF
TRBJ1-1 TRBV18 CASSPPSKGNTEAFF
TRBJ1-2 TRBV28 CASSLTVYGYTF
TRBJ1-5 TRBV6-5 CASSYSRFSNQPQHF
TRBJ2-7 TRBV7-8 CASSTVGVAGEQYF
TRBJ2-3 TRBV4-3 CASSQAVTSGSFPDTQYF
TRBJ1-1 TRBV11-3 CASSLGTANTEAFF
TRBJ2-4 TRBV19 CASSIDSGEQNIQYF
TRBJ1-2 TRBV6-6 CASSLGAGGVYGYTF
TRBJ1-3 TRBV19 CASSLRAGTGNTIYF
TRBJ1-4 TRBV7-9 CASSQDREKLFF
TRBJ1-1 TRBV7-2 CASSAGVAGRVLVPEAFF
TRBJ2-5 TRBV5-8 CASSLGGGPGETQYF
TRBJ2-7 TRBV7-9 CASSLEGLSWEQYF
TRBJ1-2 TRBV7-9 CASSLGVRDTFYTF
TRBJ2-5 TRBV4-3 CASSHGQRMETQYF
TRBJ1-2 TRBV5-4 CASSSDGQGGYTF
TRBJ2-7 TRBV15 CATSSRGGYEQYF